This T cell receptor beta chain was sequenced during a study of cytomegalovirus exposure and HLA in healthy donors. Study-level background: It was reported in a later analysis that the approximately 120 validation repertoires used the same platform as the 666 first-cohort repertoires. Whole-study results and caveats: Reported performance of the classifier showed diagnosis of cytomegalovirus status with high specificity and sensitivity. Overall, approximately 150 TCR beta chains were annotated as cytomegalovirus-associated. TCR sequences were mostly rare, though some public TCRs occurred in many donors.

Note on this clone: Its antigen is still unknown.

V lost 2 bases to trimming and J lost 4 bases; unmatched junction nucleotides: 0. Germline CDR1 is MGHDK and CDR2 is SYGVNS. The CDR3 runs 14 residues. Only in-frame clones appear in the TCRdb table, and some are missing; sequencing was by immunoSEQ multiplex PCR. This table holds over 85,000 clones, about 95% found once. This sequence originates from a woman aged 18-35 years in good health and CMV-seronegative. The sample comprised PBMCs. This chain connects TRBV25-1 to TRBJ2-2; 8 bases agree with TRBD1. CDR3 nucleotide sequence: TGTGCCAGCAGTGAAGACAGGGGCACCGGGGAGCTGTTTTTT. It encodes CASSEDRGTGELFF.